This T cell receptor beta chain was retrieved from a study of chemoradiotherapy in HPV16-positive cancers. Study information: Functional T-cell assays on two HPV16-positive patients' cells defined candidate HPV-specific clones and common TCR motifs.

General observations from the study: For HPV16-positive patients, expanding HPV-responsive T cells associated with longer recurrence-free survival. Non-HPV-specific T cells did not expand in tumors during treatment, whereas candidate HPV-specific clones and E7-related motifs did.

The germline gives CDR1 MGHRA, CDR2 YSYEKL. There are 16 residues in the CDR3. The V end was cut by 1 base, the J end by 2 bases, with 12 bases between. Repertoires were sampled repeatedly during chemoradiotherapy. Generated by immunoSEQ multiplex PCR, the TCRdb table keeps only in-frame clones and is missing some. The sample carries about 8,900 clones, 70% to 90% recorded once. Note on this clone: The antigen remains unidentified.

The chain couples TRBV4-1 to TRBJ1-3; D not certain. This clonotype originated in a human donor with HPV-associated anogenital cancer. The sequencing here drew on tumor tissue, taken from a patient who underwent chemoradiotherapy. Here the CDR3 reads CASSQGERATGNTIYF. In DNA form, the CDR3 reads TGCGCCAGCAGCCAAGGAGAGAGGGCCACTGGAAACACCATATATTTT.